This T cell receptor beta chain was captured by sequencing in a study of blood T cell repertoires in COVID-19. About the research overall: Spain, Italy and the United States supplied samples that represented acute and convalescent COVID-19. PBMCs, B-cell-depleted T cells, or T cells were the source of the cDNA or gDNA that made up the material.

As handled by the study authors: Estimates of nucleated cell counts were drawn from the amplification of reference gene primers. The assay was immunoSEQ multiplex PCR, and TCRdb's table has in-frame clones only and misses some. Clone size and the V and J calls come from that table; the DNA yielded D and trimming. The repertoire includes about 190,000 clones, 78% of them detected once, and 2.5% to 3% sits in the top ten. Germline V gene sequence: CDR1 MDHEN, CDR2 SYDVKM. V shed 11 bases and J shed 2 bases, with 16 bases lying between them. This CDR3 contains 13 residues. V usage is TRBV28 and J usage is TRBJ2-7, with TRBD2 as a possible D gene (6 bases). The sample taken for sequencing was peripheral blood. This receptor was identified in an elderly woman with active or convalescent COVID-19. The CDR3 nucleotides are TGTGCCGGAGGGGCAGGCGACGCCTACGAGCAGTACTTC. Translating it yields CAGGAGDAYEQYF.